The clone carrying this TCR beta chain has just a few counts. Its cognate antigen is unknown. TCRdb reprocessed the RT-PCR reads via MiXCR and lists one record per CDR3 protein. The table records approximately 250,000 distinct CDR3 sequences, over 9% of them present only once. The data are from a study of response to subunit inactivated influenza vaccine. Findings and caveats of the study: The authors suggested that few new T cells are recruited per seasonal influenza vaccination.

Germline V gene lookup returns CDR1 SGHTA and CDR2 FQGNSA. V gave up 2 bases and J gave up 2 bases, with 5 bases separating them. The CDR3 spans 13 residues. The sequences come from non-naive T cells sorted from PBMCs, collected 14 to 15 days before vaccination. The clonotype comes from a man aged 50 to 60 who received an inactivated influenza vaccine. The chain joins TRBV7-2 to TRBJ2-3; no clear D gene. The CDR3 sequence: CASSLTHTDTQYF. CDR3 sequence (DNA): TGTGCCAGCAGCTTAACGCACACAGATACGCAGTATTTT.